The source of this T cell receptor beta chain is a study of T-cell reconstitution after alpha-beta-depleted transplantation in children. Unique molecular identifiers were incorporated during preparation of the TCRbeta library. TCRdb redid the calling of the PCR reads with MiXCR, one entry per CDR3 protein. The data contain approximately 350,000 distinct CDR3 sequences, around 16% of them singletons. General study findings and limits: Day-60 TCRbeta diversity that was high in some patients was derived from surviving recipient T cells and thymic progenitors. A year post-transplant, T-cell counts and diversity derived mostly from newly produced T cells.

V lost 4 bases to trimming and J lost 6 bases; unmatched junction nucleotides: 6. Germline lookup yields CDR1 MNHEY and CDR2 SVGAGI. This CDR3 contains 15 residues. A word on this clonotype: The antigen is not known.

This sequence originates from a male patient between 2 and 15 years old who had a stem cell transplant for acute lymphoblastic leukemia, so the T cells may come from the graft donor. The material was PBMCs, mostly from graft donor cells, obtained 360 days after TCRalphabeta/CD19-depleted stem cell transplant. The chain joins TRBV6-5 to TRBJ1-5, with 10 bases lining up with TRBD1. The CDR3: CASSWRQGAGQPQHF. The CDR3 nucleotides are TGTGCCAGCAGTTGGCGACAGGGGGCCGGTCAGCCCCAGCATTTT.